A single sample gave rise to the 26 T cell receptor beta chains below, sequenced in a study of T cell changes during pregnancy in multiple sclerosis. The data were produced by immunoSEQ multiplex PCR, yet TCRdb's version contains in-frame clones alone and is incomplete. The repertoire holds approximately 99,000 clones, around 93% seen once, with 0.99% in the top ten. Here the sequenced sample was peripheral blood, taken after pregnancy. Receptors were obtained from a female donor with multiple sclerosis, enrolled in a pregnancy study.

This clone was seen once. The chain recombines TRBV19 with TRBJ2-2; D may be TRBD2 (5 bases). The germline CDR1 and CDR2 sequences are LNHDA and SQIVND (reference sequence). The CDR3 runs to 13 residues. V gave up 9 bases and J gave up 5 bases, with 13 bases separating them. The DNA for the CDR3 is TGTGCCAGCACCGCTAGCAGTACCGGGGAGCTGTTTTTT. Translated: CASTASSTGELFF.

This rearrangement joins TRBV2 to TRBJ2-3; TRBD1 is a possible D gene (5 bases). The CDR3 spans 15 residues. Trimming cost V 1 base and J 0 bases, with 8 bases left between them. Germline values: CDR1 SNHLY, CDR2 FYNNEI. DNA for the CDR3: TGTGCCAGCAGTGAAGGGACATCTAGCACAGATACGCAGTATTTT. Amino acids: CASSEGTSSTDTQYF.

The V gene is TRBV6-4, the J gene TRBJ2-6; a weak D match, TRBD1 (5 bases). This CDR3 region has 14 residues. Germline assignment: CDR1 MRHNA and CDR2 SNTAGT. V shed 3 bases and J shed 4 bases, with 7 bases lying between them. CDR3 sequence (DNA): TGTGCCAGCAGTGAGGGGCCAGGGGCCAACGTCCTGACTTTC. Protein: CASSEGPGANVLTF.

The chain uses TRBV10-2 and TRBJ2-1; 10 bases line up with TRBD1. The CDR3 contains 17 residues. Unmatched junction bases numbered 8, after V lost 0 bases and J lost 6 bases. From germline, CDR1 is WSHSY and CDR2 SAAADI. The CDR3 sequence: CASSESFGDRGLNEQFF. The CDR3 DNA reads TGCGCCAGCAGTGAGTCGTTTGGGGACAGGGGACTCAATGAGCAGTTCTTC.

This sequence joins TRBV5-4 and TRBJ2-1, with D perhaps TRBD1 (6 bases). This CDR3 is built from 18 residues. Trimming cost V 4 bases and J 6 bases, with 26 bases left between them. The V gene's germline CDR1 is SGHNT and CDR2 YYREEE (reference sequence). The chain's CDR3 is CASSLYPPQTGLLNEQFF. Written as DNA, the CDR3 is TGTGCCAGCAGCCTATACCCTCCGCAAACAGGGCTCCTCAATGAGCAGTTCTTC.

The gene calls are TRBV27 and TRBJ2-1, with TRBD2 identical over 12 bases. The CDR3 is made up of 16 amino acids. Germline trimming cut 5 bases from V and 7 bases from J; bases unmatched to any gene: 9. CDR1 is MNHEY and CDR2 is SMNVEV in the germline V gene (reference sequence). DNA for the CDR3: TGTGCCAGCAGTCCCGGACTAGCGGGAAAGGATAATGAGCAGTTCTTC. This encodes CASSPGLAGKDNEQFF.

The chain employs TRBV9 and TRBJ1-1; 7 bases line up with TRBD1. From germline, CDR1 is SGDLS and CDR2 YYNGEE. The CDR3 runs to 14 residues. After removal of 0 bases from V and 7 bases from J, the junction contained 6 bases not matched to a gene. CDR3 nucleotide sequence: TGTGCCAGCAGCGTAGCCATAGGGACAGTTGAAGCTTTCTTT. Its protein product is CASSVAIGTVEAFF.

Points on this clone: The sample holds other DNA sequences that translate to the same CDR3. The CDR3 DNA follows: TGTGCCAGCAGTTTACTGGCGGAGAACACTGAAGCTTTCTTT. Translated, it gives CASSLLAENTEAFF. J is TRBJ1-1 and V is TRBV27; D not certain. Per the germline V gene, CDR1 is MNHEY and CDR2 is SMNVEV (reference sequence). This CDR3 region has 14 residues. Trimming stripped 2 bases from V and 1 base from J, with 8 bases between.

The chain employs TRBV5-4 and TRBJ2-5; 16 bases agree with TRBD2. The CDR3 spans 18 residues. The V gene's germline CDR1 is SGHNT and CDR2 YYREEE (reference sequence). V shed 1 base, J shed 5 bases, and the junction held 8 bases outside the gene matches. CDR3 nucleotide sequence: TGTGCCAGCAGCTTGCGGGGACTAGCGGGAGGGCCTAGTGAGACCCAGTACTTC. This translates into CASSLRGLAGGPSETQYF.

V and J are TRBV14 and TRBJ2-1; 11 bases fit TRBD2. CDR3 length equals 18 residues. With 0 bases clipped from V and 7 bases from J, the junction kept 11 bases outside the gene matches. Per germline, CDR1 SGHDN and CDR2 FVKESK. CDR3 nucleotide sequence: TGTGCCAGCAGCCAAGATGGGAGACTAGCGGGAATCGAAAATGAGCAGTTCTTC. Amino acids: CASSQDGRLAGIENEQFF.

The rearrangement joins TRBV19 to TRBJ2-2; D unresolved. The CDR3 spans 12 residues. Germline CDR1 is LNHDA and CDR2 is SQIVND (reference sequence). Trimming shortened V by 2 bases and J by 6 bases, and 4 bases separated the two germline ends. The CDR3 protein is CASSIKPGELFF. The CDR3 nucleotides are TGTGCCAGTAGTATAAAGCCCGGGGAGCTGTTTTTT. Drawing the rest from reference TRBV19 and TRBJ2-2, the complete variable domain is DGGITQSPKYLFRKEGQNVTLSCEQNLNHDAMYWYRQDPGQGLRLIYYSQIVNDFQKGDIAEGYSVSREKKESFPLTVTSAQKNPTAFYLCASSIKPGELFFGEGSRLTVL.

This clone was counted only a few times. This chain connects TRBV6-5 to TRBJ1-5; 11 nucleotides align to TRBD1. The V gene end was trimmed by 7 bases and the J gene end by 10 bases; junction bases not matched to a gene: 6. The CDR3 length is 13 residues. Germline CDR1 and CDR2: MNHEY and SVGAGI. CDR3 loop: CASNRDRGYPQHF. In DNA, the CDR3 is TGTGCCAGCAACCGGGACAGGGGGTATCCCCAGCATTTT.

This sequence joins TRBV4-1 and TRBJ2-5, with no clear D. This CDR3 contains 13 residues. V was cut by 1 base and J by 6 bases, with 9 bases left in between. Looked up from germline, CDR1 is MGHRA and CDR2 is YSYEKL. The CDR3 DNA sequence: TGCGCCAGCAGCCAAGCTCGAGACAAGACCCAGTACTTC. Amino acids: CASSQARDKTQYF.

The J gene is TRBJ2-5, the V gene TRBV2; possible D gene TRBD1, 6 bases. The V and J ends lost 6 bases and 4 bases respectively, with 15 bases between them. Germline V gives CDR1 SNHLY, CDR2 FYNNEI. The CDR3 totals 14 residues. The CDR3 nucleotides read TGTGCCAGCAGAAAACAGGGATCCCTAGAGACCCAGTACTTC. Its protein is CASRKQGSLETQYF.

The gene calls are TRBV15 and TRBJ2-7; TRBD2 matches 7 bases. This CDR3 is built from 13 residues. Germline CDR1 and CDR2: LNHNV and YYDKDF (reference sequence). The J segment lost 3 bases and the V segment lost 4 bases, leaving 3 bases of the junction unmatched. The CDR3 loop reads CATSTSGNYEQYF. The CDR3 DNA is TGTGCCACCAGCACTAGCGGAAACTACGAGCAGTACTTC.

The chain employs TRBV5-6 and TRBJ2-1; TRBD2 is a possible D gene (6 bases). The CDR3 has 12 amino acids. The V end lost 10 bases, the J end lost 5 bases, and 13 bases lay between the germline ends. Germline lookup yields CDR1 SGHDT and CDR2 YYEEEE. The CDR3 sequence is CASSGTDNEQFF. Here the CDR3 DNA reads TGTGCCTCATCCGGGACTGACAATGAGCAGTTCTTC.

This rearrangement joins TRBV6-1 to TRBJ1-5; TRBD1 aligns across 9 bases. V lost 4 bases to trimming and J lost 7 bases; unmatched junction nucleotides: 5. CDR1 is MNHNS and CDR2 is SASEGT in the germline V gene. This CDR3 comprises 14 residues. CDR3 amino acids: CASSATGGGQPQHF. The DNA of the CDR3 is TGTGCCAGCAGTGCGACAGGGGGAGGGCAGCCCCAGCATTTT.

V usage is TRBV5-1 and J usage is TRBJ2-7, with TRBD2 matching over 8 bases. The germline V gene has CDR1 SGHRS and CDR2 YFSETQ. The CDR3 extends over 16 amino acids. J lost 6 bases, V lost 0 bases, and 11 bases had no gene match. This CDR3 reads CASSLASGSGRSEQYF. In DNA form, the CDR3 reads TGCGCCAGCAGCTTGGCGTCCGGGAGCGGGAGAAGCGAGCAGTACTTC.

The V gene is TRBV5-8, the J gene TRBJ1-3; no reliable D call. The CDR3 contains 15 residues. Looked up from germline, CDR1 is SGHTS and CDR2 is YDEGEE. V was shortened by 4 bases and J by 5 bases, with 16 bases between the two germline ends. CDR3 loop: CASSPLSGNRNTIYF. In DNA form, the CDR3 reads TGTGCCAGCAGCCCCCTTTCGGGGAATCGAAACACCATATATTTT.

V usage is TRBV5-1 and J usage is TRBJ2-1, with D possibly being TRBD2 (5 bases). V was pared by 3 bases and J by 2 bases, with 18 bases between. The V gene's germline CDR1 is SGHRS and CDR2 YFSETQ. CDR3 size: 17 residues. The CDR3, as DNA: TGCGCCAGCAGCTGGGGAAGGAGCGGTACCGCCTACAATGAGCAGTTCTTC. Amino acids: CASSWGRSGTAYNEQFF.

This chain uses TRBV7-6 with TRBJ2-5, with 7 positions matching TRBD1. V was clipped by 4 bases and J by 1 base; unmatched bases: 12. This CDR3 contains 17 residues. Germline-derived CDR1 and CDR2 are SGHVS and FNYEAQ. This chain's CDR3 is CASSSRQGTLFQETQYF. The DNA for the CDR3 is TGTGCCAGCAGCTCCCGACAGGGTACCCTTTTCCAAGAGACCCAGTACTTC.

The chain joins TRBV7-3 to TRBJ2-1, with 9 bases lining up with TRBD2. This CDR3 spans 18 amino acids. V shed 6 bases and J 5 bases; nucleotides not matched to a gene: 17. The V gene's germline CDR1 is SGHTA and CDR2 FQGTGA. The DNA for the CDR3 is TGTGCCAGCAGTCAGGATCGACAAGCGGGAGGCCTCAACAATGAGCAGTTCTTC. Protein: CASSQDRQAGGLNNEQFF.

The chain uses TRBV30 and TRBJ2-2, with D unclear. The CDR3 consists of 13 residues. Germline-derived CDR1 and CDR2 are GTSNPN and SVGIG (reference sequence). Trimming shortened V by 2 bases and J by 1 base, and 5 bases separated the two germline ends. The CDR3 nucleotides read TGTGCCTGGAGTCCCCAGAACACCGGGGAGCTGTTTTTT. It translates to CAWSPQNTGELFF.

This chain connects TRBV7-2 to TRBJ2-4; 7 bases are a match to TRBD2. The CDR3 consists of 17 residues. Germline assignment: CDR1 SGHTA and CDR2 FQGNSA. Unmatched junction bases numbered 11, after V lost 1 base and J lost 5 bases. CDR3 nucleotide sequence: TGTGCCAGCAGCTTAGTGGGAGGGGTAGGGGCTCAAAACATTCAGTACTTC. This translates into CASSLVGGVGAQNIQYF.

In its sample, this clone was seen once. The V and J genes are TRBV5-1 and TRBJ2-7, with D possibly TRBD2 on 5 matching bases. The length of the CDR3 is 18 residues. Germline CDR1 is SGHRS and CDR2 is YFSETQ. V was cut by 4 bases and J by 2 bases, with 25 bases left in between. The CDR3 region has the DNA TGCGCCAGCAGCCCCGGTAGTCCACTAGAATCTGCCCCCTACGAGCAGTACTTC. Translation: CASSPGSPLESAPYEQYF.

This clone came up once. The chain couples TRBV9 to TRBJ1-2, with a weak D call TRBD1 (5 bases). With 4 bases removed from V and 3 bases from J, the gap between germline ends came to 13 bases. CDR3 size: 14 residues. Looked up from germline, CDR1 is SGDLS and CDR2 is YYNGEE. The CDR3 sequence is CASSSRQKYYGYTF. The CDR3 region has the DNA TGTGCCAGCAGCAGTAGACAGAAATACTATGGCTACACCTTC.